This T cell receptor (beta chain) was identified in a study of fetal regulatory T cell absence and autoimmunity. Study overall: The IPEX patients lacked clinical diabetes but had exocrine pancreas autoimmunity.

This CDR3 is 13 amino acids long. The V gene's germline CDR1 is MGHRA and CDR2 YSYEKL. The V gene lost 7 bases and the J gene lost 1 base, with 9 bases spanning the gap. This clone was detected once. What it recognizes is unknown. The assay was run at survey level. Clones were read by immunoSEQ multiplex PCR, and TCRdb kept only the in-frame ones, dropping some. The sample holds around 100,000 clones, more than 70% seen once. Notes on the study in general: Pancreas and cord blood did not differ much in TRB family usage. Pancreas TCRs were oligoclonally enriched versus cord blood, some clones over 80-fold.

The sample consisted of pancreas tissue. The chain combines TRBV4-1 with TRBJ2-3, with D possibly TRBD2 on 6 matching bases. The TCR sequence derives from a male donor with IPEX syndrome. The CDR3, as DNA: TGCGCCAGCACGCCGGGGGGCACAGATACGCAGTATTTT. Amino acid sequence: CASTPGGTDTQYF.